The clone carrying this T cell receptor beta chain was counted only a few times. Its antigen is as yet unknown. Healthy HIV-negative adults without recent acute infections or vaccinations served as donors. This record comes from a study of shared clonotypes between healthy human individuals. As for the study in general: A donor's plate count was three for CD4 naive and three for CD4 memory; CD8 naive had two and CD8 memory one.

Whole-study results and caveats: It was the few donors that limited the genetic and exposure-history diversity represented. For naive CD4 cells, 4.5% to 6.5% of clonotypes were shared across a handful of donors.

TCRdb keeps only in-frame clones here, not all; method: immunoSEQ multiplex PCR. The sample lists over 850,000 clones, about four fifths seen once, with around 0.47% in the top ten. Germline assignment: CDR1 KGHSH and CDR2 LQKENI. J was trimmed by 3 bases and V by 3 bases; bases with no gene match: 7. There are 16 residues in the CDR3. The TCR comes from a man younger than 35 in good health. Some clones in this sample may be carry-over from other donors' samples. The sample comprised memory CD4+ T cells from PBMCs. Subset of the sample: CD45RA-negative fraction. V and J are TRBV18 and TRBJ2-1; TRBD2 aligns across 8 bases. The CDR3 DNA reads as TGTGCCAGCTCACCTCGGGGGCGGGAGGACTACAATGAGCAGTTCTTC. Protein product: CASSPRGREDYNEQFF.